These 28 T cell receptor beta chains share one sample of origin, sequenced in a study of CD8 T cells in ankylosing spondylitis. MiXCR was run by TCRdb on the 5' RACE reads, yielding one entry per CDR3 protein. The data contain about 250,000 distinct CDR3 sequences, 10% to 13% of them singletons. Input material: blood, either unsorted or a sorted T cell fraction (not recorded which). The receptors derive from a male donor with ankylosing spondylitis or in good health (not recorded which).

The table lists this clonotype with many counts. Here the CDR3 reads CASSLGSGGVTGELFF. CDR3 in DNA: TGTGCCAGCAGCTTGGGTAGCGGGGGTGTCACCGGGGAGCTGTTTTTT. This chain links TRBV5-5 with TRBJ2-2; 9 positions match TRBD2. Trimming removed 0 bases from V and 4 bases from J; junction bases left unmatched: 4. Germline CDR1 SGHKS, CDR2 YYEKEE (reference sequence). CDR3 size: 16 residues.

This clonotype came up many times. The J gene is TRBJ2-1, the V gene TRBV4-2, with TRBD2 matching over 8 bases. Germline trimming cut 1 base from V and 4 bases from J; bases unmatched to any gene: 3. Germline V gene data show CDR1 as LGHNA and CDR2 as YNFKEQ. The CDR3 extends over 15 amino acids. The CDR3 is CASSQVLAGYNEQFF. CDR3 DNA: TGTGCCAGCAGCCAAGTTTTAGCGGGGTACAATGAGCAGTTCTTC.

The CDR3 region is CASKRGIETSGTTGELFF. Written as DNA, the CDR3 is TGTGCCAGCAAAAGAGGTATTGAGACTAGCGGGACCACCGGGGAGCTGTTTTTT. The rearrangement uses TRBV2 and TRBJ2-2, with 11 bases lining up with TRBD2. Germline CDR1 and CDR2: SNHLY and FYNNEI. Germline trimming cut 7 bases from V and 4 bases from J; bases unmatched to any gene: 14. The CDR3 is 18 amino acids.

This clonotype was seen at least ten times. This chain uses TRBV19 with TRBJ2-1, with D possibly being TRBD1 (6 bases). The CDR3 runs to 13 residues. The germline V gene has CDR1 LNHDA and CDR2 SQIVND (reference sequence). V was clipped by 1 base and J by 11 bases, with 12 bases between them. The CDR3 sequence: CASSIAVRGKQFF. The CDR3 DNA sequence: TGTGCCAGTAGTATAGCCGTCAGGGGCAAGCAGTTCTTC.

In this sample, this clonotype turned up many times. CDR3 bases: TGCGCCAGCAGCCCGTCGTCGGGAGGACACACAGATACGCAGTATTTT. The encoded protein is CASSPSSGGHTDTQYF. The rearrangement uses TRBV5-1 and TRBJ2-3; 7 bases are shared with TRBD2. Germline trimming cut 4 bases from V and 2 bases from J; bases unmatched to any gene: 10. Germline V gives CDR1 SGHRS, CDR2 YFSETQ. The CDR3 consists of 16 residues.

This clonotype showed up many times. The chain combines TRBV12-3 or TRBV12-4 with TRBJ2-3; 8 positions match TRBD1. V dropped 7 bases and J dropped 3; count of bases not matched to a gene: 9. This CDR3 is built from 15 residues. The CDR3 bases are TGTGCCAGCAACCCCCTGACAGGGGATACAGATACGCAGTATTTT. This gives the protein CASNPLTGDTDTQYF.

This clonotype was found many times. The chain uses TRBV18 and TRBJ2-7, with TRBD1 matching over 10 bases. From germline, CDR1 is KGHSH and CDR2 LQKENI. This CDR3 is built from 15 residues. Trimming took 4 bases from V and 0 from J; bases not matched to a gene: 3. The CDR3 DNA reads TGTGCCAGCTCACGCGGGACAGGGGTCTCCTACGAGCAGTACTTC. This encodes CASSRGTGVSYEQYF. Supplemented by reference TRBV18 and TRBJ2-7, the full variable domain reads NAGVMQNPRHLVRRRGQEARLRCSPMKGHSHVYWYRQLPEEGLKFMVYLQKENIIDESGMPKERFSAEFPKEGPSILRIQQVVRGDSAAYFCASSRGTGVSYEQYFGPGTRLTVT.

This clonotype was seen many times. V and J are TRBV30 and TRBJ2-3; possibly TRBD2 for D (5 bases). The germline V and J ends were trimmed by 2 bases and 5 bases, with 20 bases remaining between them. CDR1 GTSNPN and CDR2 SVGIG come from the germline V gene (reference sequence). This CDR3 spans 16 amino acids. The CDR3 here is CAWSSPAEWVQDTQYF. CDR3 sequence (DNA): TGTGCCTGGAGTTCGCCAGCGGAATGGGTACAAGATACGCAGTATTTT.

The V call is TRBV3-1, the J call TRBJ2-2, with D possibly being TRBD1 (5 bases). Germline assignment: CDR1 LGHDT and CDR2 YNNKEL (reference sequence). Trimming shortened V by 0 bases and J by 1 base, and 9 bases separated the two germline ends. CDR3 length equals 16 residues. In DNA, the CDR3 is TGTGCCAGCAGCCAAGAAGGGGTACGGAACACCGGGGAGCTGTTTTTT. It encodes CASSQEGVRNTGELFF.

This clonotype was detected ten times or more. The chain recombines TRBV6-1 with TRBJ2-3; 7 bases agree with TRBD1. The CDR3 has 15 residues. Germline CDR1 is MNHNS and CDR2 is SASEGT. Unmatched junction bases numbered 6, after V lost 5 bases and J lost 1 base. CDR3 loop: CASSPTGRRTDTQYF. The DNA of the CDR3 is TGTGCCAGCAGTCCGACAGGGAGACGCACAGATACGCAGTATTTT.

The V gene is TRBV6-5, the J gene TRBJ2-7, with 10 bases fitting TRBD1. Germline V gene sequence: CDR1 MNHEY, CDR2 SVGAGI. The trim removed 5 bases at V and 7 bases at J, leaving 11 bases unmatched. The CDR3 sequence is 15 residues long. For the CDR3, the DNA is TGTGCCAGCAGTACTTTCGCGGGGACAGGGGAAGAGCAGTACTTC. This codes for CASSTFAGTGEEQYF.

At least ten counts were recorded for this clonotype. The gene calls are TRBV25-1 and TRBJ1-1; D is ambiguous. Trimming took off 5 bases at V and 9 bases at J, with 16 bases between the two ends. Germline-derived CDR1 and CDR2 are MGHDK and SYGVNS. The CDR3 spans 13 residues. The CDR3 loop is CASSYKGQIQAFF. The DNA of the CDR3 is TGTGCCAGCAGTTACAAAGGCCAAATTCAAGCTTTCTTT.

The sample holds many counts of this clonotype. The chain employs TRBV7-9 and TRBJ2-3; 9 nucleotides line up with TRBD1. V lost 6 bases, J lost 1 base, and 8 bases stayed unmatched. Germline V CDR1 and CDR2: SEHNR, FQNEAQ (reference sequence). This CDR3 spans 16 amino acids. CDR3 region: CASRSAGTGRTDTQYF. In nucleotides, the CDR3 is TGTGCCAGCAGATCCGCCGGGACAGGGCGCACAGATACGCAGTATTTT.

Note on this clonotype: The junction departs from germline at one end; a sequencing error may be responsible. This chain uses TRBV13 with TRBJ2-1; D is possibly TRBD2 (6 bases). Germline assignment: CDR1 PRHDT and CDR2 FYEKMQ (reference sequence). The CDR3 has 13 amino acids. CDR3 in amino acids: CASGLGRGGEQFF. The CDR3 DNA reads TGTGCCAGCGGCTTAGGCCGGGGAGGTGAGCAGTTCTTC.

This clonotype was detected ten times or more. The CDR3 DNA follows: TGCAGTGCCACGGATCGGGATACGCAGTATTTT. It translates to CSATDRDTQYF. This chain connects TRBV20-1 to TRBJ2-3; unclear D gene. The V end was cut by 6 bases, the J end by 6 bases, with 10 bases between. The CDR3 totals 11 residues. The germline V gene has CDR1 DFQATT and CDR2 SNEGSKA (reference sequence).

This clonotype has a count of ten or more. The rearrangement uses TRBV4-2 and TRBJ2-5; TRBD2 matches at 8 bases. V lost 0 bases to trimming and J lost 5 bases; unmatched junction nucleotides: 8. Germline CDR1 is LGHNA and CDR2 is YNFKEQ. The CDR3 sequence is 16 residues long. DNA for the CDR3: TGTGCCAGCAGCCAAGATCCGGCGGGGGGTGGGGAGACCCAGTACTTC. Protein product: CASSQDPAGGGETQYF.

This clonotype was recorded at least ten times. The CDR3 protein is CASNPDHNEQFF. The CDR3 bases are TGTGCCAGCAACCCGGACCACAATGAGCAGTTCTTC. This chain connects TRBV2 to TRBJ2-1, with D uncertain. V was trimmed by 7 bases and J by 5 bases, leaving 9 bases between them. This CDR3 spans 12 amino acids. The V gene's germline CDR1 is SNHLY and CDR2 FYNNEI.

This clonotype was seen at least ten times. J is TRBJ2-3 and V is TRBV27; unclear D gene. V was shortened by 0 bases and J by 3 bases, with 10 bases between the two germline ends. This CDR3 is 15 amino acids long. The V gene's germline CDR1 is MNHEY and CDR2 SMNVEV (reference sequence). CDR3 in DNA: TGTGCCAGCAGTTTATCGGGCTTTCAAACAGATACGCAGTATTTT. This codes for CASSLSGFQTDTQYF.

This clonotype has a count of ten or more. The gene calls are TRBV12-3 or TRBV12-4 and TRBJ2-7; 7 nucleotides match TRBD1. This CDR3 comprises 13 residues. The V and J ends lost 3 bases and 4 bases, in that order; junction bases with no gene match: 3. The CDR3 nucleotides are TGTGCCAGCAGTTTCGACAGGGCGTACGAGCAGTACTTC. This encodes CASSFDRAYEQYF.

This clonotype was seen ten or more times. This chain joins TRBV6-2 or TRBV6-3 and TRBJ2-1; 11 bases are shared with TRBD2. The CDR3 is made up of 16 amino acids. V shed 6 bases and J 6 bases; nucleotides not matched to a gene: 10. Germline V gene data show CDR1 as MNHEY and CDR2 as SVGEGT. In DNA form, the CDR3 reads TGTGCCAGCAGCAAGGAACTAGCGGGGGTTCTCAATGAGCAGTTCTTC. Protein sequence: CASSKELAGVLNEQFF.

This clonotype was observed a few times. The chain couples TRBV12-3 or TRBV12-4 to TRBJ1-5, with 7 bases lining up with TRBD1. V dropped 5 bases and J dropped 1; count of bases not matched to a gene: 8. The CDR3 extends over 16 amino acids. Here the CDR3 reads CASSIRDSRSNQPQHF. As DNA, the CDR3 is TGTGCCAGCAGTATCCGGGACAGCAGGAGCAATCAGCCCCAGCATTTT.

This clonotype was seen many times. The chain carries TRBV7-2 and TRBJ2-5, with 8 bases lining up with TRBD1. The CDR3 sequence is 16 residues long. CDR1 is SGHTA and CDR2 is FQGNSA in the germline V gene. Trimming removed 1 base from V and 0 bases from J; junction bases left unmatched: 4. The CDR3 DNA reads TGTGCCAGCAGCTTAGGGCCAGGGGGCTACCAAGAGACCCAGTACTTC. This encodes CASSLGPGGYQETQYF.

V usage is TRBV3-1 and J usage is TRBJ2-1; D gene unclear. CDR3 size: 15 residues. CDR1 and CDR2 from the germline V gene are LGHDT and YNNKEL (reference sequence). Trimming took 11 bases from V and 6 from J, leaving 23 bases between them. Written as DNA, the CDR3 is TGTGCCTCCTGCCAAGAGGCCAACCCGGGCAATGAGCAGTTCTTC. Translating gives CASCQEANPGNEQFF.

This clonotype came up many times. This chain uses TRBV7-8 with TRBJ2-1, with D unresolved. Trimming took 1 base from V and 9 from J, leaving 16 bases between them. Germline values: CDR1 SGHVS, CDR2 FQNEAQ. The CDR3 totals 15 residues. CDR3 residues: CASSLEVWSVGEQFF. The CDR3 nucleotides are TGTGCCAGCAGCTTAGAAGTTTGGTCGGTCGGTGAGCAGTTCTTC.

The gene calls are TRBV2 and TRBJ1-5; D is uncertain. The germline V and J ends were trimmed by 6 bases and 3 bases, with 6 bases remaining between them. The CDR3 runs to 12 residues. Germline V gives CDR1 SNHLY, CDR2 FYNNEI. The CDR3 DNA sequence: TGTGCCAGCAGCGCCGACAATCAGCCCCAGCATTTT. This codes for CASSADNQPQHF. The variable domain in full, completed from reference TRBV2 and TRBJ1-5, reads EPEVTQTPSHQVTQMGQEVILRCVPISNHLYFYWYRQILGQKVEFLVSFYNNEISEKSEIFDDQFSVERPDGSNFTLKIRSTKLEDSAMYFCASSADNQPQHFGDGTRLSIL.

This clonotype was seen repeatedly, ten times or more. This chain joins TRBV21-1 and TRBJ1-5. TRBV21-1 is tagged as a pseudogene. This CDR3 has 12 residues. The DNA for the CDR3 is TGTGCCAGCAGCGCCCAGACCCAGCCCCAGCATTTT. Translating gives CASSAQTQPQHF.

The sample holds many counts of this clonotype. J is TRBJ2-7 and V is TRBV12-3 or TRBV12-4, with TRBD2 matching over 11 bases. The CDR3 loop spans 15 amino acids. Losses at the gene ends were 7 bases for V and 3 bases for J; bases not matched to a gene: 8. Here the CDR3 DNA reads TGTGCCAGCAAGACAGGGACTAGCGGATACTACGAGCAGTACTTC. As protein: CASKTGTSGYYEQYF.

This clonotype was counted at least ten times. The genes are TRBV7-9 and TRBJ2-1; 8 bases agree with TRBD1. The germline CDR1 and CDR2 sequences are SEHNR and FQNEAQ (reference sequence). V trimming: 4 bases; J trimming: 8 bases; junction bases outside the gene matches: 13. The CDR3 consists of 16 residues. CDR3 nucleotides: TGTGCCAGCAGCTCAACCGGACAGGGTCTTCGGTATGAGCAGTTCTTC. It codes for CASSSTGQGLRYEQFF. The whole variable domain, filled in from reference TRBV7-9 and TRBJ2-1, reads DTGVSQNPRHKITKRGQNVTFRCDPISEHNRLYWYRQTLGQGPEFLTYFQNEAQLEKSRLLSDRFSAERPKGSFSTLEIQRTEQGDSAMYLCASSSTGQGLRYEQFFGPGTRLTVL.